This T cell receptor beta chain was identified during a study of blood T cell repertoires in COVID-19. For the study at large: Samples of COVID-19 (acute and convalescent) were obtained from the United States, Italy and Spain. Nucleic acid was either cDNA or gDNA, and it came from T cells, B-cell-depleted T cells, or PBMCs.

Authors' analysis steps: Estimation of nucleated cell counts was performed using reference gene primer amplification. Here immunoSEQ multiplex PCR was the method, and the copy in TCRdb shows in-frame clones only, minus some. V, J and clone size reflect that table, while D and trimming were determined from the DNA. The sample lists around 170,000 clones; approximately 86% were seen once. Patients of the Seattle cohort, enrolled during active infection, were followed longitudinally. This CDR3 spans 17 amino acids. With V trimmed by 3 bases and J by 4 bases, 10 bases remained unmatched. Germline V gene lookup returns CDR1 DFQATT and CDR2 SNEGSKA (reference sequence).

Sequencing was performed on peripheral blood. V gene TRBV20-1 combines with J gene TRBJ1-6; 9 positions agree with TRBD1. The clonotype comes from a man between 60 and 75 years old with COVID-19, enrolled during active disease. CDR3 in DNA: TGCAGTGCTAGTCCCACTTCGACAGGGGGTTATAATTCACCCCTCCACTTT. As protein: CSASPTSTGGYNSPLHF.